The 19 T cell receptor beta chains reported below all come from one sample, sequenced in a study of PD-L1 blockade in urothelial cancer. TCRdb's table, derived via immunoSEQ multiplex PCR, lists solely in-frame clones and lacks some. Among about 29,000 clones listed, 80% to 85% were seen once. Time point given: peripheral blood 6 weeks after treatment start. The sample here was PBMCs, taken around atezolizumab (anti-PD-L1) treatment. The receptors were gathered from a man aged 65 to 79 with urothelial cancer.

The rearrangement links TRBV6-1 to TRBJ1-1; 8 nucleotides agree with TRBD1. The CDR3 has 13 amino acids. With V trimmed by 8 bases and J by 1 base, 3 bases remained unmatched. Looked up from germline, CDR1 is MNHNS and CDR2 is SASEGT. This CDR3 is CASRDRTNTEAFF. The CDR3 nucleotides read TGTGCCAGCCGGGACAGGACGAACACTGAAGCTTTCTTT.

This clone was detected once. The chain links TRBV19 to TRBJ2-7; 11 bases are shared with TRBD2. The junction had 4 bases not matched to a gene; V was cut back by 3 bases and J by 6 bases. Germline values: CDR1 LNHDA, CDR2 SQIVND (reference sequence). The CDR3 spans 14 residues. CDR3 amino acids: CASSITLAGAEQYF. In DNA, the CDR3 is TGTGCCAGTAGTATTACACTAGCGGGAGCCGAGCAGTACTTC. The full variable domain, rest sourced from reference TRBV19 and TRBJ2-7, is DGGITQSPKYLFRKEGQNVTLSCEQNLNHDAMYWYRQDPGQGLRLIYYSQIVNDFQKGDIAEGYSVSREKKESFPLTVTSAQKNPTAFYLCASSITLAGAEQYFGPGTRLTVT.

Remarks on this clone: The junction shows a germline mismatch at one end, possibly a read error. V usage is TRBV6-1 and J usage is TRBJ1-5; 7 bases fit TRBD1. From germline, CDR1 is MNHNS and CDR2 SASEGT. This CDR3 comprises 13 residues. CDR3 residues: CASREGTAQPQHF. Here the CDR3 DNA reads TGTGCCAGCAGGGAAGGGACAGCTCAGCCCCAGCATTTT.

The J gene is TRBJ2-3, the V gene TRBV6-5; 9 bases are a match to TRBD2. The V gene's germline CDR1 is MNHEY and CDR2 SVGAGI. V shed 6 bases and J 1 base; nucleotides not matched to a gene: 2. The CDR3 contains 14 residues. DNA of the CDR3: TGTGCCAGCAGCCCTAGCGGGGGCACAGATACGCAGTATTTT. Amino acid sequence: CASSPSGGTDTQYF.

The rearrangement links TRBV6-6 to TRBJ2-1; 8 positions match TRBD2. The CDR3 totals 15 residues. The trim removed 5 bases at V and 3 bases at J, leaving 6 bases unmatched. CDR1 MNHNY and CDR2 SVGAGI come from the germline V gene (reference sequence). The CDR3 sequence is CASSRRGANYNEQFF. The CDR3 DNA is TGTGCCAGCAGTCGGCGGGGGGCCAACTACAATGAGCAGTTCTTC.

V is TRBV5-4 and J is TRBJ2-2, with a weak D call TRBD1 (5 bases). Germline CDR1 and CDR2: SGHNT and YYREEE (reference sequence). Trimming took 2 bases from V and 4 from J, leaving 12 bases between them. CDR3 length: 15 amino acids. The CDR3 protein is CASSFKGVVTGELFF. Here the CDR3 DNA reads TGTGCCAGCAGCTTTAAAGGGGTCGTCACCGGGGAGCTGTTTTTT.

The CDR3: CASSEGHNQPQHF. CDR3 DNA: TGTGCCAGCAGTGAGGGCCACAATCAGCCCCAGCATTTT. The chain has TRBV6-1 and TRBJ1-5, with D uncertain. V was trimmed by 3 bases and J by 3 bases, leaving 6 bases between them. Germline V gene lookup returns CDR1 MNHNS and CDR2 SASEGT. This CDR3 has 13 residues.

The chain has TRBV29-1 and TRBJ1-3; D is possibly TRBD1 (6 bases). The CDR3 length is 13 residues. Trimming stripped 7 bases from V and 4 bases from J, with 14 bases between. Germline V gene data show CDR1 as SQVTM and CDR2 as ANQGSEA. The CDR3: CSATGFSGNTIYF. CDR3 DNA sequence: TGCAGCGCCACAGGGTTTTCCGGAAACACCATATATTTT.

The chain recombines TRBV5-4 with TRBJ2-4, with D perhaps matching TRBD2 (6 bases). Trimming cost V 2 bases and J 15 bases, with 15 bases left between them. The CDR3 is 12 residues long. Germline V CDR1 and CDR2: SGHNT, YYREEE (reference sequence). CDR3 coding DNA: TGTGCCAGCAGCTTCTTGGAGGGTCGACGGTACTTC. The encoded protein is CASSFLEGRRYF.

The chain couples TRBV6-5 to TRBJ2-7, with TRBD1 identical over 9 bases. V was pared by 5 bases and J by 4 bases, with 9 bases of the junction left unmatched. The CDR3 runs to 15 residues. CDR1 is MNHEY, CDR2 SVGAGI, per germline. The CDR3, as DNA: TGTGCCAGCAGTCCAGGGGGGACAGGGACTTACGAGCAGTACTTC. Amino acids: CASSPGGTGTYEQYF.

The chain combines TRBV25-1 with TRBJ1-2, with a tentative D call TRBD1 (6 bases). The CDR3 contains 12 residues. Looked up from germline, CDR1 is MGHDK and CDR2 is SYGVNS. Trimming removed 5 bases from V and 5 bases from J, with 9 bases in between. The CDR3 here is CASSQQGYGYTF. For the CDR3, the DNA is TGTGCCAGCAGTCAACAGGGTTATGGCTACACCTTC.

The chain recombines TRBV7-2 with TRBJ2-5; 12 bases agree with TRBD2. CDR3 length equals 14 residues. Trimming cost V 2 bases and J 8 bases; bases outside gene matches: 3. Germline V CDR1 and CDR2: SGHTA, FQGNSA. CDR3 sequence reads: CASSLMTSGRTQYF. The CDR3 nucleotides read TGTGCCAGCAGCTTAATGACTAGCGGGAGAACCCAGTACTTC.

V is TRBV9 and J is TRBJ1-4, with 8 bases that match TRBD1. Germline CDR1 and CDR2: SGDLS and YYNGEE. The CDR3 contains 17 residues. The V gene end was trimmed by 4 bases and the J gene end by 7 bases; junction bases not matched to a gene: 15. CDR3 sequence: CASSLGQGPTLGEKLFF. CDR3 sequence (DNA): TGTGCCAGCAGCCTAGGACAGGGACCCACCTTAGGTGAAAAACTGTTTTTT. Full variable domain (remainder filled in from reference TRBV9 and TRBJ1-4): DSGVTQTPKHLITATGQRVTLRCSPRSGDLSVYWYQQSLDQGLQFLIQYYNGEERAKGNILERFSAQQFPDLHSELNLSSLELGDSALYFCASSLGQGPTLGEKLFFGSGTQLSVL.

This clone was picked up one time. The chain is built from TRBV7-9 and TRBJ1-4; the D is unclear. Between the trimmed V and J ends, which lost 5 bases and 0 bases, there was a span of 16 bases. CDR1 and CDR2 (germline): SEHNR, FQNEAQ (reference sequence). The CDR3 is 17 amino acids. This chain's CDR3 is CASSPREGAATNEKLFF. CDR3 nucleotides: TGTGCCAGCAGCCCCCGTGAGGGCGCAGCAACTAATGAAAAACTGTTTTTT.

The V call is TRBV7-7, the J call TRBJ2-3; no clear D. The V gene lost 0 bases and the J gene lost 4 bases, with 5 bases spanning the gap. The CDR3 covers 13 residues. The germline gives CDR1 SSHAT, CDR2 FNYEAQ (reference sequence). As DNA, the CDR3 is TGTGCCAGCAGCTTAGCGTATGCAGATACGCAGTATTTT. This codes for CASSLAYADTQYF.

V gene TRBV7-8 combines with J gene TRBJ1-2, with D unclear. There are 15 residues in the CDR3. Trimming took 0 bases from V and 4 from J, leaving 12 bases between them. CDR1 and CDR2 from the germline V gene are SGHVS and FQNEAQ. CDR3 nucleotide sequence: TGTGCCAGCAGCTTAGCGCTGGAGGGCCCCTATGGCTACACCTTC. Its protein product is CASSLALEGPYGYTF.

V usage is TRBV29-1 and J usage is TRBJ2-2, with D uncertain. The ends were cut back, 4 bases at V and 0 bases at J, with 9 bases in the middle. Germline CDR1 and CDR2: SQVTM and ANQGSEA. This CDR3 comprises 14 residues. The CDR3 region has the DNA TGCAGCGTTGTAATCGGAGCGAACACCGGGGAGCTGTTTTTT. Protein product: CSVVIGANTGELFF.

V usage is TRBV5-1 and J usage is TRBJ1-2; D is undetermined. V lost 0 bases and J 7 bases, leaving 10 bases between the germline ends. CDR1 is SGHRS and CDR2 is YFSETQ in the germline V gene. The CDR3 is 13 amino acids. CDR3 DNA sequence: TGCGCCAGCAGCTTGGGGCAGCGGGGTGGCTACACCTTC. Amino acids: CASSLGQRGGYTF.

This chain joins TRBV5-3 and TRBJ2-1; tentative D call: TRBD1 (6 bases). TRBV5-3 is an ORF for which the function is uncertain. V lost 3 bases and J 0 bases, leaving 16 bases between the germline ends. The CDR3 is 17 residues long. The CDR3 DNA reads TGTGCCAGAAGCTCGTCCAGGGGAGCCAGCTCCTACAATGAGCAGTTCTTC. As protein: CARSSSRGASSYNEQFF.